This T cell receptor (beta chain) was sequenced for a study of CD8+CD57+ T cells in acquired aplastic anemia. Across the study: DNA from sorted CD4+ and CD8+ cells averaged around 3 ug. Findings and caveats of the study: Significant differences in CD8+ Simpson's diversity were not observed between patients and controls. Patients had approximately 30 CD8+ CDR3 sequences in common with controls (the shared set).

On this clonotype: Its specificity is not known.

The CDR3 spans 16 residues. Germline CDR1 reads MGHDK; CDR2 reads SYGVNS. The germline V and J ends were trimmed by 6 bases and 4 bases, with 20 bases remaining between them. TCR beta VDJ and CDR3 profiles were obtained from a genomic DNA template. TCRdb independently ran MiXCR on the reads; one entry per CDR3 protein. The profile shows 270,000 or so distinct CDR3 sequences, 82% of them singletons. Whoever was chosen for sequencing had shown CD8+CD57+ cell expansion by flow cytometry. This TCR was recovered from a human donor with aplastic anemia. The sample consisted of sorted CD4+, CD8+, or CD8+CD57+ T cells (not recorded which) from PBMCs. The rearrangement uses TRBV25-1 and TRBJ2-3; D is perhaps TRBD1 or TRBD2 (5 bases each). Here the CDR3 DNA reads TGTGCCAGCAGCCAAACATTTCTAGGGACGGCAGATACGCAGTATTTT. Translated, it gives CASSQTFLGTADTQYF.